This TCR beta chain is drawn from a study of regulatory T cells in long-lasting Graves disease. The V gene's germline CDR1 is MNHEY and CDR2 SVGAGI. The V end lost 0 bases, the J end lost 6 bases, and 12 bases lay between the germline ends. This CDR3 spans 14 amino acids. Sequencing libraries for TCR beta were prepared with iRepertoire HTBI primers and Arm-PCR of CDR3 regions. TCRdb re-analysed the multiplex PCR reads in MiXCR, keeping a single row per CDR3 protein. The data hold 300,000 to 500,000 distinct CDR3 sequences, with less than 25% observed a single time. Described time point: persistent/refractory GD, antithyroid drugs over 5 years with positive TRAb. From PBMCs, RNA was extracted and then used to make the TCR library.

The chain combines TRBV6-5 with TRBJ2-7; D gene uncertain. This TCR came from a female donor with Graves disease. Material: peripheral blood mononuclear cells (PBMCs), obtained when the disease was refractory, from a patient treated with antithyroid drugs. As DNA, the CDR3 is TGTGCCAGCAGTTACTCGATCTCGGTGAGCGAGCAGTACTTC. Translating gives CASSYSISVSEQYF.